This T cell receptor (beta chain) emerged from a study of cytomegalovirus exposure and HLA in healthy donors. Overall study context: In an earlier analysis, some 110 million unique TCR beta sequences were found from 150 million to 200 million T cells.

A word on this clone: The antigen remains undetermined.

Study-wide results and caveats: The productive fraction for most TCR beta V segments was about 87% or about 30% in an earlier analysis. A likely sequencing artifact accounted for one observed cluster of highly shared sequence variants. TCR beta sequences reportedly predicted the HLA-A and HLA-B alleles of most subjects accurately.

The PCR used 60 Vbeta and 13 Jbeta primers. The protocol was immunoSEQ multiplex PCR, while the TCRdb copy is restricted to in-frame clones and leaves out a portion. The sample includes roughly 100,000 clones, roughly 76% seen only once; the top ten take approximately 6.9%. The sequence was collected from a man aged 25 to 40 in good health and CMV-seropositive. The specimen was PBMCs.

CDR3 sequence reads: CASSLQGLAGGSYNEQFF. The CDR3 nucleotides read TGTGCCAGCAGCTTACAGGGACTAGCGGGGGGGTCCTACAATGAGCAGTTCTTC. This rearrangement joins TRBV7-8 to TRBJ2-1; 16 bases match TRBD2. The CDR3 covers 18 residues. The germline CDR1 and CDR2 sequences are SGHVS and FQNEAQ. Trimming at V came to 2 bases and at J to 1 base, leaving 2 bases not matched to a gene. Using reference TRBV7-8 and TRBJ2-1 for the parts outside the CDR3, the full variable domain is GAGVSQSPRYKVAKRGQDVALRCDPISGHVSLFWYQQALGQGPEFLTYFQNEAQLDKSGLPSDRFFAERPEGSVSTLKIQRTQQEDSAVYLCASSLQGLAGGSYNEQFFGPGTRLTVL.